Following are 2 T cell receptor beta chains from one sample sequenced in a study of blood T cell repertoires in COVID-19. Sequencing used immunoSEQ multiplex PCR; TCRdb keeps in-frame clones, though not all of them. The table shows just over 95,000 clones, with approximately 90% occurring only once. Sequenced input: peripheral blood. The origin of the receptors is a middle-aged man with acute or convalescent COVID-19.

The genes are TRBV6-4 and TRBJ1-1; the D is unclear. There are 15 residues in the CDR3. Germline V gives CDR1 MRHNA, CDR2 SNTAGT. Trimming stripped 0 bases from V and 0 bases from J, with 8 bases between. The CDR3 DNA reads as TGTGCCAGCAGTGACTCGGCGGACTTGAACACTGAAGCTTTCTTT. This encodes CASSDSADLNTEAFF.

The CDR3 DNA is TGTGCCAGCTCACCCGGACAGGGACCAGATACGCAGTATTTT. Translated, it gives CASSPGQGPDTQYF. The chain links TRBV18 to TRBJ2-3, with TRBD1 matching over 8 bases. The V and J ends lost 3 bases and 4 bases, in that order; junction bases with no gene match: 3. Looked up from germline, CDR1 is KGHSH and CDR2 is LQKENI. The CDR3 length is 14 residues. Complete variable domain (other parts from reference TRBV18 and TRBJ2-3): NAGVMQNPRHLVRRRGQEARLRCSPMKGHSHVYWYRQLPEEGLKFMVYLQKENIIDESGMPKERFSAEFPKEGPSILRIQQVVRGDSAAYFCASSPGQGPDTQYFGPGTRLTVL.